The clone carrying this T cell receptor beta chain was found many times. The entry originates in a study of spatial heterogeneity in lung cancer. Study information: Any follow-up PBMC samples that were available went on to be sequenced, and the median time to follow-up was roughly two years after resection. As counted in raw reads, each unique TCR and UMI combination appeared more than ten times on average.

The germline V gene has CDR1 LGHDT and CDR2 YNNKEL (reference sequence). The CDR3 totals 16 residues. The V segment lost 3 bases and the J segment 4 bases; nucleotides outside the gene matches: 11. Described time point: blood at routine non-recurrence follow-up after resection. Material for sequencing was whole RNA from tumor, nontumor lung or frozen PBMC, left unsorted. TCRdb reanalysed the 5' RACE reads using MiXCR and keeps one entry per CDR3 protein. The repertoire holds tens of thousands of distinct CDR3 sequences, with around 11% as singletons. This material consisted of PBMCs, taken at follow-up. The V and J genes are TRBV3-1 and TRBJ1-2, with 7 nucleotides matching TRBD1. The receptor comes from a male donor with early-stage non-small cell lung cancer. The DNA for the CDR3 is TGTGCCAGCAGCCAGGCGGACAGGCGAAAACTCTATGGCTACACCTTC. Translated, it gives CASSQADRRKLYGYTF.